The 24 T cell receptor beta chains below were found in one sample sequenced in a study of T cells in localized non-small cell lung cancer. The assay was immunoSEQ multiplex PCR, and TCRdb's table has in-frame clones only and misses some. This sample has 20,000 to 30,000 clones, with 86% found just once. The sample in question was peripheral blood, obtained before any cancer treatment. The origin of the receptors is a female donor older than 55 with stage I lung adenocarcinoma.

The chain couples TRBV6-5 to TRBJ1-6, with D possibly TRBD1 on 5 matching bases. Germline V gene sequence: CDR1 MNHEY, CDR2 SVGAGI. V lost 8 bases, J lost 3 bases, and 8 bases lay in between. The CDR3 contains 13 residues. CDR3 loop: CASATVYNSPLHF. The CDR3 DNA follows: TGTGCCAGCGCGACAGTCTATAATTCACCCCTCCACTTT.

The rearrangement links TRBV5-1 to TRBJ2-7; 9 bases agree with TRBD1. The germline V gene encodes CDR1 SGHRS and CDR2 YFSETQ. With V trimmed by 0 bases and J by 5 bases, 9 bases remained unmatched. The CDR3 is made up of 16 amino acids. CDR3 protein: CASSLGAGTGRDEQYF. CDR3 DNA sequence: TGCGCCAGCAGCTTGGGAGCGGGGACAGGGCGGGACGAGCAGTACTTC. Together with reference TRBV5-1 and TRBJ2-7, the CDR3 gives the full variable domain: KAGVTQTPRYLIKTRGQQVTLSCSPISGHRSVSWYQQTPGQGLQFLFEYFSETQRNKGNFPGRFSGRQFSNSRSEMNVSTLELGDSALYLCASSLGAGTGRDEQYFGPGTRLTVT.

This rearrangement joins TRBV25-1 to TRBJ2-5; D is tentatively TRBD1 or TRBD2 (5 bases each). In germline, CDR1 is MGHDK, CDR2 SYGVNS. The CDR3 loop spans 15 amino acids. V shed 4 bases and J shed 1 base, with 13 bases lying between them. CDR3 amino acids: CASSAAGTVQETQYF. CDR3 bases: TGTGCCAGCAGTGCCGCCGGGACGGTCCAAGAGACCCAGTACTTC.

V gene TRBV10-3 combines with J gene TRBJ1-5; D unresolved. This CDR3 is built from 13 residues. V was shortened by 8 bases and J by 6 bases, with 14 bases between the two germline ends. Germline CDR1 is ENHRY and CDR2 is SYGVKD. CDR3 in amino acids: CAIRGGLGQPQHF. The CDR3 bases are TGTGCCATCCGCGGAGGTCTGGGTCAGCCCCAGCATTTT.

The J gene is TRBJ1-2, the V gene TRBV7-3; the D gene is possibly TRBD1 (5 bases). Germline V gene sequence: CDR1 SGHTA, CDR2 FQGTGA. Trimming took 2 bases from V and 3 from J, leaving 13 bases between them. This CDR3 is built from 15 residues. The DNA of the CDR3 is TGTGCCAGCAGCTTAGGAGAAGGGGTGTACTATGGCTACACCTTC. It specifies CASSLGEGVYYGYTF.

The CDR3 loop reads CASSLDSYGNQPQHF. Written as DNA, the CDR3 is TGCGCCAGCAGCCTGGACAGTTACGGCAATCAGCCCCAGCATTTT. The rearrangement uses TRBV5-1 and TRBJ1-5; D might be TRBD1 (6 bases). The germline V gene has CDR1 SGHRS and CDR2 YFSETQ. The CDR3 is 15 amino acids. V lost 4 bases to trimming and J lost 2 bases, with 13 bases between them.

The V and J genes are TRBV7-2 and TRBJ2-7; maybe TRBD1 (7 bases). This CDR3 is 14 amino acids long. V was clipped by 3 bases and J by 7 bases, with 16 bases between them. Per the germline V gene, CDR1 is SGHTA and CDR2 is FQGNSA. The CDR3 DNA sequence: TGTGCCAGCAGCTTTATAGGGGGCGCGGGGGAGCAGTACTTC. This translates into CASSFIGGAGEQYF. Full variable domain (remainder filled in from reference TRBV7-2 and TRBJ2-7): GAGVSQSPSNKVTEKGKDVELRCDPISGHTALYWYRQSLGQGLEFLIYFQGNSAPDKSGLPSDRFSAERTGGSVSTLTIQRTQQEDSAVYLCASSFIGGAGEQYFGPGTRLTVT.

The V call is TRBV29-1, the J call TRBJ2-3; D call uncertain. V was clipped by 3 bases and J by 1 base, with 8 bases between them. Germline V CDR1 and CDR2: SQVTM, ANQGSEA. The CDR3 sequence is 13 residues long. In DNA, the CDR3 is TGCAGCGTTGATTCAGCGCGCACAGATACGCAGTATTTT. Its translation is CSVDSARTDTQYF.

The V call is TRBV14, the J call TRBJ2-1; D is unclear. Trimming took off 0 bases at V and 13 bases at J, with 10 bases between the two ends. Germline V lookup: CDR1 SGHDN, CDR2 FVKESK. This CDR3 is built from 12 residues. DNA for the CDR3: TGTGCCAGCAGCCAAGATGCCCCGTCACAGTTCTTC. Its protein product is CASSQDAPSQFF. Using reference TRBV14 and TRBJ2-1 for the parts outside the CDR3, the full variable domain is EAGVTQFPSHSVIEKGQTVTLRCDPISGHDNLYWYRRVMGKEIKFLLHFVKESKQDESGMPNNRFLAERTGGTYSTLKVQPAELEDSGVYFCASSQDAPSQFFGPGTRLTVL.

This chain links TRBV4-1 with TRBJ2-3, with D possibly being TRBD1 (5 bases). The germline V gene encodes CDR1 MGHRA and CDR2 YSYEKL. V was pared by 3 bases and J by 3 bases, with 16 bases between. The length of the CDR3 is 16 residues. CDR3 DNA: TGCGCCAGCAGCCAGCGCGGCAGGGTGGATACAGATACGCAGTATTTT. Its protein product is CASSQRGRVDTDTQYF.

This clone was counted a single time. In DNA form, the CDR3 reads TGTGCCAGCAGTCAGGGGACAGGGAAAATGAACACTGAAGCTTTCTTT. Translating gives CASSQGTGKMNTEAFF. This chain joins TRBV7-8 and TRBJ1-1; 9 nucleotides line up with TRBD1. V lost 6 bases, J lost 0 bases, and 8 bases stayed unmatched. The CDR3 is 16 amino acids. In germline, CDR1 is SGHVS, CDR2 FQNEAQ.

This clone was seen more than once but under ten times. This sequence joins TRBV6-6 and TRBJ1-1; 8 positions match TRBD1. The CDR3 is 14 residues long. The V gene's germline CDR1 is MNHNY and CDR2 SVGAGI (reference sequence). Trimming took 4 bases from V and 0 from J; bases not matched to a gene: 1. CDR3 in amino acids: CASSSDRVNTEAFF. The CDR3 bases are TGTGCCAGCAGTTCGGACAGGGTGAACACTGAAGCTTTCTTT.

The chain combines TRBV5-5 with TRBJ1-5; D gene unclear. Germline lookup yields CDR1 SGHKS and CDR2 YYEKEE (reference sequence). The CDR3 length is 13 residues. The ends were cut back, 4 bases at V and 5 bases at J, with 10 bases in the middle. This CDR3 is CASSIDRDQPQHF. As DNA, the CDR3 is TGTGCCAGCAGCATTGATAGGGATCAGCCCCAGCATTTT.

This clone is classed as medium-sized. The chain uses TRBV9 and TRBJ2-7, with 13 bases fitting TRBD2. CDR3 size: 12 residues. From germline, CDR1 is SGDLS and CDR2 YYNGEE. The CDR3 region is CASGTSGVEQYF. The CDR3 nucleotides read TGTGCGAGTGGGACTAGCGGGGTCGAGCAGTACTTC.

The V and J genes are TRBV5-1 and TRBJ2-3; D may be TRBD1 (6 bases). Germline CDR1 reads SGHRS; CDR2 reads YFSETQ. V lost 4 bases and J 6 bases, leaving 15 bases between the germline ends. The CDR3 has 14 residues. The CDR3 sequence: CASSQGFTGDTQYF. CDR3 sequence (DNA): TGCGCCAGCAGCCAGGGGTTCACCGGGGATACGCAGTATTTT. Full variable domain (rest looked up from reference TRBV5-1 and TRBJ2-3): KAGVTQTPRYLIKTRGQQVTLSCSPISGHRSVSWYQQTPGQGLQFLFEYFSETQRNKGNFPGRFSGRQFSNSRSEMNVSTLELGDSALYLCASSQGFTGDTQYFGPGTRLTVL.

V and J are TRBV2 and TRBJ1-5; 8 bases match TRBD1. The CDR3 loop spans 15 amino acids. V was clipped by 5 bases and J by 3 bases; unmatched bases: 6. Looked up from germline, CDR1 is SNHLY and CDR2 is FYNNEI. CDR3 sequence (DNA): TGTGCCAGCAGTAAACAGGGGGAGGCCAATCAGCCCCAGCATTTT. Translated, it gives CASSKQGEANQPQHF.

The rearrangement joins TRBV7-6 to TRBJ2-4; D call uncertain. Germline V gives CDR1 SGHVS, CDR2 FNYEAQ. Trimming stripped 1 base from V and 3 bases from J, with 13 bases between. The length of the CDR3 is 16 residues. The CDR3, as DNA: TGTGCCAGCAGCTTAGACACTCGATTAGGCAAAAACATTCAGTACTTC. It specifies CASSLDTRLGKNIQYF.

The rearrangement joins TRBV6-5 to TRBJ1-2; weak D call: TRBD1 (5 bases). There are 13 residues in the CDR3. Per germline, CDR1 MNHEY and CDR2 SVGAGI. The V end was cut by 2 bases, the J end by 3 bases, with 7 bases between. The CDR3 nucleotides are TGTGCCAGCAGTTACGGGGGGGACTATGGCTACACCTTC. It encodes CASSYGGDYGYTF.

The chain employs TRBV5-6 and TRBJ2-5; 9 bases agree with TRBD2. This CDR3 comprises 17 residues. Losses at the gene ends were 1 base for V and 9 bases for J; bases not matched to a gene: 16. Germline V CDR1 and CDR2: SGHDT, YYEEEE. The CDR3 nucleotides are TGTGCCAGCAGCTTGTTTTCGGCGGGAGGGCCTAGGTTGTCCCAGTACTTC. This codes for CASSLFSAGGPRLSQYF.

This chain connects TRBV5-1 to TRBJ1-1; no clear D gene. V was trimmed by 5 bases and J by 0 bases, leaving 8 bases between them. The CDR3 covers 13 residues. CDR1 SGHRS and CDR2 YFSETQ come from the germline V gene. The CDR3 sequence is CASREELNTEAFF. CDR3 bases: TGCGCCAGCAGGGAAGAATTGAACACTGAAGCTTTCTTT.

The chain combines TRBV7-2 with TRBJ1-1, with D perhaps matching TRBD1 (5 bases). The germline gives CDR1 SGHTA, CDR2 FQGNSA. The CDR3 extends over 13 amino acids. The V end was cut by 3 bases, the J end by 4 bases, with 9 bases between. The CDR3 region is CASSLSGFTEAFF. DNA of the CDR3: TGTGCCAGCAGCTTGTCAGGGTTCACTGAAGCTTTCTTT.

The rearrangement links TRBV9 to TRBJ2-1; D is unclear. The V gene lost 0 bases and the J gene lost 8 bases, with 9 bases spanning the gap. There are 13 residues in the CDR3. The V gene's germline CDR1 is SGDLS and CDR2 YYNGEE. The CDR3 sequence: CASSVAFFDEQFF. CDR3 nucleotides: TGTGCCAGCAGCGTAGCGTTTTTCGATGAGCAGTTCTTC.

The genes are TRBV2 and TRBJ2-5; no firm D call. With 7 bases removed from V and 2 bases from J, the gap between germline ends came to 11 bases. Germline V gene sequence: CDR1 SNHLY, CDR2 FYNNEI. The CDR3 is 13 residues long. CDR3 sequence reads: CASTPNRQETQYF. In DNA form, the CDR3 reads TGTGCCAGCACGCCTAACAGACAAGAGACCCAGTACTTC.

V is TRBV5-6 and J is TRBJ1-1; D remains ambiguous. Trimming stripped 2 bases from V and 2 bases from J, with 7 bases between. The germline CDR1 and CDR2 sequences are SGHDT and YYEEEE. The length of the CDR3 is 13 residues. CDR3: CASSFAPNTEAFF. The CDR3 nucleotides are TGTGCCAGCAGCTTCGCTCCAAACACTGAAGCTTTCTTT.